Reported below is one TCR beta chain. Produced via immunoSEQ multiplex PCR; TCRdb's table is partial and in-frame only. The data contain around 67,000 clones, just over 90% of them singletons. This record comes from a study of T cells after somatic rescue of genetic block. Per the germline V gene, CDR1 is LGHNA and CDR2 is YNFKEQ. The V end was cut by 5 bases, the J end by 3 bases, with 5 bases between. This CDR3 is built from 11 residues. This chain links TRBV4-2 with TRBJ2-7; D is ambiguous. The specimen sequenced was peripheral blood mononuclear cells (PBMCs). The receptor comes from a man between 25 and 39 years old. This CDR3 is CASSEGYEQYF. In DNA form, the CDR3 reads TGTGCCAGCAGCGAAGGCTACGAGCAGTACTTC.